This paragraph covers one T cell receptor (beta chain) sequence. No cognate antigen has been identified for it. Per-base quality was not reported, and no clone a single base away is much larger than it. Donors were 40 or so systemically healthy Caucasian individuals from Russia aged roughly 6 to 95 years. Each donor gave around 9.5 milliliters of peripheral blood, collected into EDTA-treated Vacutainer tubes. Ficoll-Paque density-gradient centrifugation was used to isolate PBMCs, with at least 7 million per sample. Trizol reagent was used to extract total RNA from the PBMCs, yielding at least 6 micrograms per sample. For every donor, an aliquot of PBMCs went through flow cytometry to measure the percentages of naive CD45RAhigh/CD27high T cells. The CDR3 runs 14 residues from the cysteine to the phenylalanine. Of all the DNA, just the CDR3 is kept, 42 bases in frame from base 1. Taken from the germline V gene, the CDR1 and CDR2 loops are SGHAT and FQNNGV. From V the trimming removes 4 bases and from J it removes 12 bases, while the gene matches leave 8 bases of the junction unaccounted for.

The sample belongs to a study of blood T cells in healthy people across ages (dated by TCRdb to 2013 to 2016). For context, the study as a whole: Template switching captured roughly one uniquely barcoded TCR beta cDNA molecule per two T cells in model experiments. The study measured age-related changes in TCR beta repertoire diversity using deep sequencing normalized with unique cDNA molecular identifiers. The donors were divided into four age groups: young (average about 16 years), middle-aged (approximately 41), aged (under 70) and long-lived (roughly 82). To avoid experimental bias, donors of different ages were randomly spread across the sequencing lanes. For two donors (one aged 18 to 29 and one aged 80 or older), the study analyzed two additional independent replicas of 1 million unique cDNA reads from the same blood draw. Broad study findings and their caveats: As age increased, observed TCR beta diversity per million T cells dropped in a roughly linear way, and a significant reduction was already evident by age roughly 40. Total diversity estimates from one million sequenced T cells were considered lower bounds and underestimates. Because profiling used bulk unsorted PBMCs, naive and antigen-experienced compartments could not be compared conclusively. Donor CMV infection status was unknown, potentially confounding age-related changes in expanded clonotypes. The long-lived group showed more naive CD4+ T cells, fewer expanded clones and increased TCR diversity than the aged group, suggesting age selection. The percentage of naive T cells measured by flow cytometry correlated strongly with observed TCR beta diversity.

Library generation was performed with 5' RACE. The sequencer listed for this sample is Illumina HiSeq 2500. The second PCR ran for roughly 6 to 11 cycles and used a J-beta primer mix along with a sample-barcoded 5' primer. Each TCR beta cDNA molecule received a unique molecular identifier from a template-switch 5' adaptor carrying 12 random nucleotides. Each sample yielded at least 2.5 million CDR3-containing paired-end reads. All of the RNA was converted into first-strand cDNA using the Mint cDNA synthesis kit, with a TRBC-specific oligonucleotide serving as the primer. Following uracil-DNA glycosylase treatment, a first 18-cycle PCR with universal primers M1SS and BC2_uni_R was performed on all cDNA. The original pipeline was this. Normalization of each sample was performed by random selection of 1 million high-quality reads, each carrying a distinct molecular identifier. Instead of being binned into consensus sequences, reads with shared molecular identifiers were discarded. CDR3 identification, clonotype clustering and error correction used MiTCR with a Q25 quality threshold and the strictest error-elimination algorithm. A nonparametric unseen species model with Euler transformation was used to estimate lower-bound total TCR beta diversity. Using fastp at Q25 and MiXCR, TCRdb reprocessed the public reads and kept productive beta chains. Each record represents a unique CDR3 protein, reported with the most common genes and DNA among its rows. The V and J calls and clone size come from TCRdb's table, not from the authors' own analysis. In all, the sample holds 1.5 million to 2 million distinct CDR3 sequences, and roughly 30% of those were seen once. The ten largest clones capture roughly 8% of the sample.

The sequenced material came from blood. This sequence was found in a woman aged 30 to 39 in good health. Recombination linked TRBV11-2 to TRBJ1-6; TRBD1 matches 8 bases in the middle. The sequenced DNA is TGTGCCAGCAGCTCAGGACAGGGAAAATTACCCCTCCACTTT. This gives the protein CASSSGQGKLPLHF.